These 31 T cell receptor beta chains were sequenced from one sample in a study of blood T cell repertoires in COVID-19. Here immunoSEQ multiplex PCR was the method, and the copy in TCRdb shows in-frame clones only, minus some. The table records roughly 140,000 clones, 80% to 90% of them present only once. The sequenced sample was peripheral blood. All receptors derive from a man between 65 and 85 years old with acute or convalescent COVID-19.

This chain joins TRBV10-3 and TRBJ2-1, with 8 bases lining up with TRBD2. CDR3 length: 14 residues. V was pared by 0 bases and J by 7 bases, with 2 bases of the junction left unmatched. Germline CDR1 and CDR2: ENHRY and SYGVKD. This CDR3 reads CAISESTSANEQFF. CDR3 DNA sequence: TGTGCCATCAGTGAGTCGACTAGCGCAAATGAGCAGTTCTTC.

V and J are TRBV28 and TRBJ2-7; 7 positions match TRBD2. This CDR3 comprises 13 residues. V trimming: 2 bases; J trimming: 8 bases; junction bases outside the gene matches: 6. Germline CDR1 reads MDHEN; CDR2 reads SYDVKM. In DNA form, the CDR3 reads TGTGCCAGCAGTTTAATGGGGGGGGAAAAGCAGTACTTC. The encoded protein is CASSLMGGEKQYF.

The genes are TRBV6-2 or TRBV6-3 and TRBJ1-1, with 9 bases lining up with TRBD1. Germline loops: CDR1 MNHEY, CDR2 SVGEGT. The J segment lost 6 bases and the V segment lost 5 bases, leaving 7 bases of the junction unmatched. CDR3 length equals 14 residues. The chain's CDR3 is CASSEPGQGPEAFF. CDR3 DNA: TGTGCCAGCAGTGAGCCGGGACAGGGACCTGAAGCTTTCTTT.

This clone was seen many times. The J gene is TRBJ1-1, the V gene TRBV7-8; D ambiguous. The length of the CDR3 is 14 residues. Germline values: CDR1 SGHVS, CDR2 FQNEAQ. Deletions cut 4 bases from V and 2 bases from J, with 11 bases between. CDR3 nucleotide sequence: TGTGCCAGCAGCTCCCTGGCGGCTAACACTGAAGCTTTCTTT. Its translation: CASSSLAANTEAFF.

The rearrangement uses TRBV28 and TRBJ2-5, with 9 bases identical to TRBD1. CDR3 length: 16 residues. CDR1 MDHEN and CDR2 SYDVKM come from the germline V gene. With 5 bases clipped from V and 0 bases from J, the junction kept 7 bases outside the gene matches. The CDR3 bases are TGTGCCAGCAGTCACGGGACAGGGAGCCACCAAGAGACCCAGTACTTC. Translating gives CASSHGTGSHQETQYF. The full variable domain, with the rest looked up from reference TRBV28 and TRBJ2-5, is DVKVTQSSRYLVKRTGEKVFLECVQDMDHENMFWYRQDPGLGLRLIYFSYDVKMKEKGDIPEGYSVSREKKERFSLILESASTNQTSMYLCASSHGTGSHQETQYFGPGTRLLVL.

The chain combines TRBV29-1 with TRBJ1-1; 7 positions agree with TRBD1. The length of the CDR3 is 13 residues. The germline V gene has CDR1 SQVTM and CDR2 ANQGSEA. The junction had 5 bases not matched to a gene; V was cut back by 3 bases and J by 4 bases. Here the CDR3 reads CSVDNRGATEAFF. DNA for the CDR3: TGCAGCGTTGATAACAGGGGCGCCACTGAAGCTTTCTTT.

The J gene is TRBJ1-1, the V gene TRBV7-2, with D maybe TRBD1 (5 bases). Germline V gene data show CDR1 as SGHTA and CDR2 as FQGNSA. Trimming removed 4 bases from V and 4 bases from J, with 10 bases in between. The CDR3 contains 13 residues. In DNA form, the CDR3 reads TGTGCCAGCAGCTCGGTGGGGGGCACTGAAGCTTTCTTT. Amino acid sequence: CASSSVGGTEAFF.

Details on this clone: Other DNA variants within this sample encode the same CDR3. V is TRBV18 and J is TRBJ2-2; 7 nucleotides align to TRBD1. CDR1 is KGHSH, CDR2 LQKENI, per germline. There are 15 residues in the CDR3. With V trimmed by 2 bases and J by 1 base, 1 base remained unmatched. In nucleotides, the CDR3 is TGTGCCAGCTCACCAAGGACAGGGAACACCGGGGAGCTGTTTTTT. This codes for CASSPRTGNTGELFF.

V is TRBV19 and J is TRBJ1-2, with 9 bases aligning to TRBD1. The CDR3 consists of 15 residues. CDR1 LNHDA and CDR2 SQIVND come from the germline V gene (reference sequence). Unmatched junction bases numbered 2, after V lost 2 bases and J lost 1 base. The CDR3: CASSILGQGNYGYTF. The CDR3 DNA is TGTGCCAGTAGTATACTGGGACAGGGTAACTATGGCTACACCTTC.

The chain has TRBV28 and TRBJ2-1; D remains ambiguous. The CDR3 length is 11 residues. Germline V lookup: CDR1 MDHEN, CDR2 SYDVKM. Trimming removed 10 bases from V and 7 bases from J, with 11 bases in between. DNA of the CDR3: TGTGCCACGTCACTACTGAATGAGCAGTTCTTC. Residues: CATSLLNEQFF.

This rearrangement joins TRBV27 to TRBJ2-2; no firm D call. The CDR3 has 12 amino acids. The V gene lost 7 bases and the J gene lost 4 bases, with 7 bases spanning the gap. CDR1 and CDR2 from the germline V gene are MNHEY and SMNVEV (reference sequence). The CDR3 DNA reads as TGTGCCAGCAAGTCAGGCACCGGGGAGCTGTTTTTT. It encodes CASKSGTGELFF.

This clone was found a few times. This chain connects TRBV5-4 to TRBJ2-2; 7 nucleotides line up with TRBD2. V shed 0 bases, J shed 7 bases, and the junction held 3 bases outside the gene matches. The CDR3 loop spans 14 amino acids. Germline V gives CDR1 SGHNT, CDR2 YYREEE (reference sequence). CDR3 sequence (DNA): TGTGCCAGCAGCTTGGAAGGGAGGGGCGGGGAGCTGTTTTTT. Translated: CASSLEGRGGELFF. Looking up the rest from reference TRBV5-4 and TRBJ2-2 gives the full variable domain: ETGVTQSPTHLIKTRGQQVTLRCSSQSGHNTVSWYQQALGQGPQFIFQYYREEENGRGNFPPRFSGLQFPNYSSELNVNALELDDSALYLCASSLEGRGGELFFGEGSRLTVL.

On this clone itself: At one of its ends the junction is not consistent with the germline gene, which may arise from a read error. This chain links TRBV28 with TRBJ2-4; 8 bases are shared with TRBD1. The CDR3 totals 14 residues. Germline CDR1 reads MDHEN; CDR2 reads SYDVKM. Here the CDR3 reads CASSFSTPVDRVDF. In DNA form, the CDR3 reads TGTGCCAGCAGTTTTTCGACGCCCGTGGACAGGGTGGACTTC.

Of note for this clone: Germline and junction disagree at one end, which may indicate a read error. CDR3 DNA: TGCGCTAGTAGTCTGGGGAGTAACACTGAAGCTTTCTTT. Encoded protein: CASSLGSNTEAFF. V usage is TRBV12-5 and J usage is TRBJ1-1; no clear D gene. The CDR3 spans 13 residues. Germline V CDR1 and CDR2: LGHNT, FRNRAP.

The chain uses TRBV5-1 and TRBJ2-5, with TRBD1 identical over 11 bases. The V segment lost 3 bases and the J segment 5 bases; nucleotides outside the gene matches: 3. CDR1 and CDR2 (germline): SGHRS, YFSETQ. The CDR3 runs to 14 residues. The CDR3 region has the DNA TGCGCCAGCAGCTGGACAGGGGGCTGGGAGACCCAGTACTTC. Translating gives CASSWTGGWETQYF.

The CDR3 sequence: CASSPTGTDNQPQHF. The CDR3 DNA follows: TGTGCCAGCAGCCCGACCGGGACAGACAATCAGCCCCAGCATTTT. The chain recombines TRBV7-9 with TRBJ1-5, with 7 bases lining up with TRBD1. The V gene end was trimmed by 5 bases and the J gene end by 3 bases; junction bases not matched to a gene: 7. The germline gives CDR1 SEHNR, CDR2 FQNEAQ (reference sequence). The CDR3 is 15 residues long.

V gene TRBV9 combines with J gene TRBJ2-7; TRBD1 matches at 12 bases. CDR3 length: 14 residues. In germline, CDR1 is SGDLS, CDR2 YYNGEE. The V and J ends lost 3 bases and 5 bases, in that order; junction bases with no gene match: 3. CDR3 sequence reads: CASSEGQGADEQYF. For the CDR3, the DNA is TGTGCCAGCAGCGAGGGACAGGGGGCGGACGAGCAGTACTTC.

This clone was recorded only once. The chain recombines TRBV7-3 with TRBJ2-1, with 12 bases identical to TRBD2. Germline loops: CDR1 SGHTA, CDR2 FQGTGA. Trimming at V came to 5 bases and at J to 6 bases, leaving 5 bases not matched to a gene. The CDR3 totals 15 residues. The CDR3 DNA reads as TGTGCCAGCAGCGAAACTAGCGGGAGGCCCAATGAGCAGTTCTTC. Its translation is CASSETSGRPNEQFF.

The chain carries TRBV24-1 and TRBJ2-1, with 14 bases fitting TRBD2. V was clipped by 4 bases and J by 0 bases; unmatched bases: 4. Germline CDR1 KGHDR, CDR2 SFDVKD. There are 18 residues in the CDR3. The CDR3, as DNA: TGTGCCACCAGTGAGCAAGGGACTAGCGGGAGCTCCTACAATGAGCAGTTCTTC. Encoded protein: CATSEQGTSGSSYNEQFF.

The V and J genes are TRBV7-2 and TRBJ1-6, with D possibly TRBD1 on 6 matching bases. Per the germline V gene, CDR1 is SGHTA and CDR2 is FQGNSA. V lost 5 bases to trimming and J lost 10 bases, with 18 bases between them. This CDR3 has 15 residues. This CDR3 is CASSTPGTQVSPLHF. As DNA, the CDR3 is TGTGCCAGCAGCACACCCGGGACACAAGTATCACCCCTCCACTTT.

This chain uses TRBV6-1 with TRBJ2-6; D gene uncertain. Trimming took off 4 bases at V and 0 bases at J, with 10 bases between the two ends. The germline CDR1 and CDR2 sequences are MNHNS and SASEGT. The CDR3 runs to 16 residues. Here the CDR3 DNA reads TGTGCCAGCAGTGGAGTTGAGGTCTCTGGGGCCAACGTCCTGACTTTC. This sequence encodes CASSGVEVSGANVLTF.

The chain links TRBV29-1 to TRBJ2-5, with D perhaps matching TRBD2 (6 bases). The V end was cut by 2 bases, the J end by 0 bases, with 13 bases between. This CDR3 comprises 15 residues. From germline, CDR1 is SQVTM and CDR2 ANQGSEA. DNA of the CDR3: TGCAGCGTTGAACAGAGCGGGTTTTACCAAGAGACCCAGTACTTC. As protein: CSVEQSGFYQETQYF.

This clone was counted between two and nine times. This chain links TRBV28 with TRBJ2-1; tentative D call: TRBD2 (6 bases). The length of the CDR3 is 15 residues. Germline CDR1 MDHEN, CDR2 SYDVKM. V lost 6 bases to trimming and J lost 0 bases, with 12 bases between them. Here the CDR3 DNA reads TGTGCCAGCAGGAGGGACTTAAGCTCCTACAATGAGCAGTTCTTC. Its protein product is CASRRDLSSYNEQFF.

This clone occurred once. J is TRBJ2-3 and V is TRBV6-5; 9 bases match TRBD1. This CDR3 contains 16 residues. V lost 2 bases, J lost 0 bases, and 3 bases stayed unmatched. Germline assignment: CDR1 MNHEY and CDR2 SVGAGI. The CDR3 loop is CASSYPDRGSTDTQYF. As DNA, the CDR3 is TGTGCCAGCAGTTACCCTGACAGGGGGAGCACAGATACGCAGTATTTT.

This rearrangement joins TRBV5-6 to TRBJ2-5, with no clear D. Looked up from germline, CDR1 is SGHDT and CDR2 is YYEEEE. The CDR3 spans 15 residues. V was trimmed by 1 base and J by 1 base, leaving 11 bases between them. The CDR3 DNA follows: TGTGCCAGCAGCTTGTTGAGGTTGGCCCAAGAGACCCAGTACTTC. Protein: CASSLLRLAQETQYF.

As DNA, the CDR3 is TGCAGCGTGGAGTCGGGACTCAGGTGGGAGACCCAGTACTTC. It translates to CSVESGLRWETQYF. The chain is built from TRBV29-1 and TRBJ2-5; D possibly corresponds to TRBD2 (6 bases). Germline lookup yields CDR1 SQVTM and CDR2 ANQGSEA. The CDR3 spans 14 residues. The ends were cut back, 6 bases at V and 5 bases at J, with 19 bases in the middle.

This chain connects TRBV10-1 to TRBJ2-3, with TRBD2 matching over 8 bases. The CDR3 length is 16 residues. Germline loops: CDR1 WNHNN, CDR2 SYGVQD (reference sequence). J lost 4 bases, V lost 3 bases, and 9 bases had no gene match. DNA for the CDR3: TGCGCCAGCAGTGAAGCCGGGACTAGAGAGGCAGATACGCAGTATTTT. It is translated as CASSEAGTREADTQYF.

The CDR3 sequence: CASSMRAVNEQFF. In nucleotides, the CDR3 is TGTGCCAGTAGTATGCGAGCCGTCAATGAGCAGTTCTTC. This chain links TRBV19 with TRBJ2-1; no clear D. The CDR3 totals 13 residues. Germline assignment: CDR1 LNHDA and CDR2 SQIVND (reference sequence). V lost 3 bases, J lost 6 bases, and 9 bases lay in between.

The V call is TRBV29-1, the J call TRBJ2-5; TRBD2 agrees at 7 bases. The CDR3 consists of 14 residues. After removal of 4 bases from V and 1 base from J, the junction contained 6 bases not matched to a gene. Germline assignment: CDR1 SQVTM and CDR2 ANQGSEA. The CDR3 here is CSVALASGQETQYF. For the CDR3, the DNA is TGCAGCGTTGCCCTCGCTAGCGGCCAAGAGACCCAGTACTTC. The complete variable domain, with remaining parts taken from reference TRBV29-1 and TRBJ2-5, reads SAVISQKPSRDICQRGTSLTIQCQVDSQVTMMFWYRQQPGQSLTLIATANQGSEATYESGFVIDKFPISRPNLTFSTLTVSNMSPEDSSIYLCSVALASGQETQYFGPGTRLLVL.

The V gene is TRBV3-1 (or the pseudogene TRBV3-2), the J gene TRBJ1-5; weak D call: TRBD1 (5 bases). Germline V gene lookup returns CDR1 LGHDT and CDR2 YNNKEL (reference sequence). Trimming left V 0 bases short and J 3 bases short, with 9 bases between. The CDR3 runs to 15 residues. The CDR3 protein is CASSQDPGFNQPQHF. For the CDR3, the DNA is TGTGCCAGCAGCCAAGACCCAGGGTTCAATCAGCCCCAGCATTTT.

V gene TRBV7-6 combines with J gene TRBJ2-1, with TRBD2 identical over 7 bases. The CDR3 sequence is 13 residues long. Germline V gene lookup returns CDR1 SGHVS and CDR2 FNYEAQ. The ends lost 5 bases at V and 7 bases at J; junction bases unmatched: 5. CDR3 sequence: CASSPWGGNEQFF. In nucleotides, the CDR3 is TGTGCCAGCAGCCCCTGGGGGGGGAATGAGCAGTTCTTC.